Given below is one T cell receptor (beta chain) in context. The data were taken from a study of technical replicates of blood from a few donors. TCRdb keeps only in-frame clones here, not all; method: immunoSEQ multiplex PCR. The sample gives about 84,000 clones, around 97% of which show up once; approximately 0.2% is in the top ten. The V gene's germline CDR1 is SNHLY and CDR2 FYNNEI. The CDR3 spans 11 residues. The ends were cut back, 3 bases at V and 13 bases at J, with 10 bases in the middle. Sequenced sample: T cells isolated from PBMCs. This TCR derives from a human donor in good health. The chain couples TRBV2 to TRBJ2-1; perhaps TRBD2 as D (5 bases). Here the CDR3 DNA reads TGTGCCAGCAGTGAGGGAGTGGTCCAGTTCTTC. This codes for CASSEGVVQFF.